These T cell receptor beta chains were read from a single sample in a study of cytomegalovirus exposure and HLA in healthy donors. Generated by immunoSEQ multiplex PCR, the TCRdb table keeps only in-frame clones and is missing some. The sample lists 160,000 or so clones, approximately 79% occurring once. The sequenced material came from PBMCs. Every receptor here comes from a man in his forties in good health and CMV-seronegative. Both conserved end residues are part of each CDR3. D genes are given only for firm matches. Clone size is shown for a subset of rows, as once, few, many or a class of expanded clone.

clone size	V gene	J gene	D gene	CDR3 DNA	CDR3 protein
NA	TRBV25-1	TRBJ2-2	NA	TGTGCCAGCAGTGAATTTGTGGGGGGAGGCACCGGGGAGCTGTTTTTT	CASSEFVGGGTGELFF
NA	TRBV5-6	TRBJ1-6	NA	TGTGCCAGCAGCGACGGAGTCGACAATTCACCCCTCCACTTT	CASSDGVDNSPLHF
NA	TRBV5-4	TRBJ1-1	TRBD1	TGTGCCAGCAGCTTGACAGGGGTCACTGAAGCTTTCTTT	CASSLTGVTEAFF
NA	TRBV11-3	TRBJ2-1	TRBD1	TGTGCCAGCAGCTTACAGGGGGATGAGCAGTTCTTC	CASSLQGDEQFF
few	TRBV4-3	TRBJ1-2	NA	TGCGCCAGCAGCCAAACGGGACTCTATGGCTACACCTTC	CASSQTGLYGYTF
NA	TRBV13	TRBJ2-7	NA	TGTGCCAGCAGCTTAGGGTGGGGCTACGAGCAGTACTTC	CASSLGWGYEQYF
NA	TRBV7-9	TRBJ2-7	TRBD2	TGTGCCAGCAGCCCGTTAGCGGGGGGATTCTACGAGCAGTACTTC	CASSPLAGGFYEQYF
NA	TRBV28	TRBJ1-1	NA	TGTGCCAGCAGCCCGGGGGGGGGAGGCACTGAAGCTTTCTTT	CASSPGGGGTEAFF
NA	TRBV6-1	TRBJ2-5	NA	TGTGCCAGCACTACCGGGCCCAGGGGAGAGACCCAGTACTTC	CASTTGPRGETQYF
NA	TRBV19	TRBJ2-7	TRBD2	TGTGCCAGTAGTGCCAGACTAGCGGGGCGTTCCAACGAGCAGTACTTC	CASSARLAGRSNEQYF
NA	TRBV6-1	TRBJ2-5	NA	TGTGCCAGCAGTGAGAACAGGGTTAGGCAAGAGACCCAGTACTTC	CASSENRVRQETQYF
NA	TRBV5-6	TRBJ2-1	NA	TGTGCCAGCAGCTTTTCGGACGGAGGATACAATGAGCAGTTCTTC	CASSFSDGGYNEQFF
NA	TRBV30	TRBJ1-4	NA	TGTGCCTGGAGTGCTGATGAAAAACTGTTTTTT	CAWSADEKLFF
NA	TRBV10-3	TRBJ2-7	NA	TGTGCCATCAGTGAAGCAACGGGGGAGCAGTACTTC	CAISEATGEQYF
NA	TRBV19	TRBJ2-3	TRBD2	TGTGCCAGCCGATGGACTAGCGGCACAGATACGCAGTATTTT	CASRWTSGTDTQYF
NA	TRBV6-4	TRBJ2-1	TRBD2	TGTGCCAGCAGCCCCCTAGCGGGCGGCAATGAGCAGTTCTTC	CASSPLAGGNEQFF
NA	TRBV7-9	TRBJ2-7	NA	TGTGCCAGCAGCCCCAACCCGAGTAGCGTCGGCCGGGAGCAGTACTTC	CASSPNPSSVGREQYF
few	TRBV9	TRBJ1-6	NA	TGTGCCAGCAGCGTCGGGGATCCGAATTCACCCCTCCACTTT	CASSVGDPNSPLHF
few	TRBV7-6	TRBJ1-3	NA	TGTGCCAGCAGCTTATGGGGACTAACTGGAAACACCATATATTTT	CASSLWGLTGNTIYF
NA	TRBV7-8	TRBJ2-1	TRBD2	TGTGCCAGCAGCCGGACTAGCGGAGGGGGGAGCTCCTACAATGAGCAGTTCTTC	CASSRTSGGGSSYNEQFF
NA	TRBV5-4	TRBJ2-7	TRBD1	TGTGCCAGCAGCCCCGGGACAGGAGCATTATACGAGCAGTACTTC	CASSPGTGALYEQYF
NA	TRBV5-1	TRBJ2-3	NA	TGCGCCAGCAGCTTGGCCGTCGGCACAGATACGCAGTATTTT	CASSLAVGTDTQYF
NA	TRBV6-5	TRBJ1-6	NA	TGTGCCAGCACCGATGGAGTACATAATTCACCCCTCCACTTT	CASTDGVHNSPLHF